This TCR beta chain was sequenced during a study of T-cell memory formation after mild COVID-19. Whole-study results and caveats: Clones that contracted from day 15 to 85 had balanced CD4/CD8; later expanders were CD4+ biased. Those CD4+ clones that contracted were mainly in CM and EM (CD8+ ones in EMRA). Some clones that responded were present in memory (sampled pre-infection), which suggests cross-reactive memory joined.

This clonotype was detected a few times. Its target is unknown. Per germline, CDR1 SGDLS and CDR2 YYNGEE. Losses at the gene ends were 5 bases for V and 0 bases for J; bases not matched to a gene: 5. The CDR3 totals 18 residues. 5'RACE with constant-segment primers built TCRalpha and TCRbeta cDNA libraries with UMIs. MiXCR was run by TCRdb on the 5' RACE reads, yielding one entry per CDR3 protein. This sample carries 350,000 to 450,000 distinct CDR3 sequences, about 20% of them seen once, and the ten largest clones take 8.4%. The V call is TRBV9, the J call TRBJ2-6; TRBD2 matches 13 bases. The source material was PBMCs or a T cell subset sorted from them (not recorded which). The origin of this receptor is an adult woman who had mild COVID-19 (a few samples of this study predate the infection). Cell type and time point are not known. CDR3 nucleotides: TGTGCCAGCAGACGTACTAGCGGGGGGGCCTCTGGGGCCAACGTCCTGACTTTC. This translates into CASRRTSGGASGANVLTF.